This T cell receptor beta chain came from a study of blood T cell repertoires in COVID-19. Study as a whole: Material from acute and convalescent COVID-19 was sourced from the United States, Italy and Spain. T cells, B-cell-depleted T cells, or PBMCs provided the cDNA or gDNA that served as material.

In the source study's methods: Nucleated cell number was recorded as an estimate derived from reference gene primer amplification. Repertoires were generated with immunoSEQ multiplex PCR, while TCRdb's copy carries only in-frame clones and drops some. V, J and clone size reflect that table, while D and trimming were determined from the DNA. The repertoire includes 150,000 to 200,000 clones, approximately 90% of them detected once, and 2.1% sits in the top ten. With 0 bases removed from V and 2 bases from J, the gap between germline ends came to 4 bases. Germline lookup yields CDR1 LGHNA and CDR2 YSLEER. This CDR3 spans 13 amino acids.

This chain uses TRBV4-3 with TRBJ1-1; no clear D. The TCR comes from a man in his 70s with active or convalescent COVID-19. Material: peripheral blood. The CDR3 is CASSQESNTEAFF. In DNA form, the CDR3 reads TGCGCCAGCAGCCAAGAGAGCAACACTGAAGCTTTCTTT.